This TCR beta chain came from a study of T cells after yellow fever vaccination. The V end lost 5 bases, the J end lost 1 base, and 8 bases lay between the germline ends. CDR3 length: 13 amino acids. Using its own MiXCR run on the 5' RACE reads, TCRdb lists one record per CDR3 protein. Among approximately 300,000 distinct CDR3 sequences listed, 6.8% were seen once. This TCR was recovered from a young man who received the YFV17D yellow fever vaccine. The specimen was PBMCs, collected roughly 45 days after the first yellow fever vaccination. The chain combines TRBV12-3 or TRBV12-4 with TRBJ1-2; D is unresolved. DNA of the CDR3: TGTGCCAGCAGTCAGACACATAACTATGGCTACACCTTC. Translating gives CASSQTHNYGYTF.